Following are 32 T cell receptor beta chains from one sample sequenced in a study of cytomegalovirus exposure and HLA in healthy donors. The primer mix had 60 Vbeta and 13 Jbeta primers. Assay: immunoSEQ multiplex PCR; the TCRdb copy retains only in-frame clones and omits some. This sample has about 100,000 clones; roughly 75% occur once, and the top ten carry less than 5%. The source material was PBMCs. The receptors were gathered from a woman under 30 in good health and CMV-seropositive.

V gene TRBV4-2 combines with J gene TRBJ2-2; 11 bases are shared with TRBD2. This CDR3 spans 17 amino acids. CDR1 is LGHNA and CDR2 is YNFKEQ in the germline V gene. Unmatched junction bases numbered 10, after V lost 4 bases and J lost 6 bases. The CDR3, as DNA: TGTGCCAGCAGCCGCTCGGCCGGGACTAGCGGTCCCGGGGAGCTGTTTTTT. Residues: CASSRSAGTSGPGELFF.

This chain links TRBV5-6 with TRBJ2-6; D is unresolved. The germline V gene has CDR1 SGHDT and CDR2 YYEEEE. V lost 1 base and J 0 bases, leaving 5 bases between the germline ends. This CDR3 region has 15 residues. The CDR3 DNA sequence: TGTGCCAGCAGCTTGAGGAGCTCTGGGGCCAACGTCCTGACTTTC. Its translation: CASSLRSSGANVLTF.

The chain is built from TRBV4-3 and TRBJ2-7, with D perhaps matching TRBD1 (5 bases). The CDR3 runs 12 residues. Germline assignment: CDR1 LGHNA and CDR2 YSLEER. The V gene lost 1 base and the J gene lost 7 bases, with 8 bases spanning the gap. CDR3 DNA sequence: TGCGCCAGCAGCCAAGGGGGCACAGAGCAGTACTTC. This sequence encodes CASSQGGTEQYF.

The CDR3 reads CASSHQGLGETQYF. CDR3 sequence (DNA): TGCGCCAGCAGCCATCAGGGTTTGGGAGAGACCCAGTACTTC. The chain combines TRBV4-1 with TRBJ2-5; possibly TRBD1 for D (5 bases). The CDR3 extends over 14 amino acids. CDR1 and CDR2 (germline): MGHRA, YSYEKL. Between the trimmed V and J ends, which lost 3 bases and 4 bases, there was a span of 12 bases.

V is TRBV28 and J is TRBJ1-2; weak D call: TRBD1 (6 bases). This CDR3 has 12 amino acids. Germline-derived CDR1 and CDR2 are MDHEN and SYDVKM. Deletions cut 10 bases from V and 4 bases from J, with 13 bases between. The CDR3 nucleotides read TGTGCCACCGCGGACAGTCTCTATGGCTACACCTTC. This sequence encodes CATADSLYGYTF.

The rearrangement uses TRBV27 and TRBJ1-2; 11 bases align to TRBD1. The CDR3 length is 15 residues. V dropped 5 bases and J dropped 8; count of bases not matched to a gene: 10. Germline CDR1 and CDR2: MNHEY and SMNVEV (reference sequence). CDR3 in amino acids: CASSNTGTGGGGYTF. The CDR3, as DNA: TGTGCCAGCAGTAATACCGGGACAGGGGGTGGGGGCTACACCTTC.

This clone has more than one count but fewer than ten. The chain combines TRBV30 with TRBJ2-2; TRBD2 aligns across 10 bases. This CDR3 has 17 residues. Per the germline V gene, CDR1 is GTSNPN and CDR2 is SVGIG (reference sequence). V gave up 3 bases and J gave up 7 bases; unmatched junction bases: 14. The CDR3: CAWSRVSSGRAGGELFF. CDR3 coding DNA: TGTGCCTGGAGCAGGGTTTCTAGCGGGAGAGCGGGCGGGGAGCTGTTTTTT.

V is TRBV6-6 and J is TRBJ1-1, with 9 bases that match TRBD1. J lost 6 bases, V lost 9 bases, and 14 bases had no gene match. The CDR3 extends over 15 amino acids. Germline CDR1 reads MNHNY; CDR2 reads SVGAGI (reference sequence). CDR3 nucleotides: TGTGCCAGTATAGATCCGGGACAGGGCAACCCTGAAGCTTTCTTT. Encoded protein: CASIDPGQGNPEAFF.

This chain links TRBV5-4 with TRBJ1-2; no firm D call. Germline CDR1 is SGHNT and CDR2 is YYREEE (reference sequence). This CDR3 is built from 13 residues. Trimming left V 0 bases short and J 0 bases short, with 3 bases between. CDR3 DNA: TGTGCCAGCAGCTTGGACACTAACTATGGCTACACCTTC. Its translation: CASSLDTNYGYTF.

This chain links TRBV5-1 with TRBJ2-1; 7 positions match TRBD2. This CDR3 region has 14 residues. With V trimmed by 3 bases and J by 4 bases, 4 bases remained unmatched. CDR1 and CDR2 from the germline V gene are SGHRS and YFSETQ. The CDR3 coding sequence is TGCGCCAGCAGCTCTGGACTAGTATACAATGAGCAGTTCTTC. This translates into CASSSGLVYNEQFF.

In this sample, this clone turned up a few times. The rearrangement joins TRBV4-3 to TRBJ2-1; 13 bases match TRBD2. V trimming: 4 bases; J trimming: 0 bases; junction bases outside the gene matches: 9. This CDR3 region has 19 residues. CDR1 and CDR2 from the germline V gene are LGHNA and YSLEER. CDR3 region: CASSRGLAGLTSSYNEQFF. In DNA, the CDR3 is TGCGCCAGCAGCCGGGGACTAGCGGGGTTAACTAGCTCCTACAATGAGCAGTTCTTC.

The chain uses TRBV5-8 and TRBJ1-1; D is undetermined. Germline CDR1 reads SGHTS; CDR2 reads YDEGEE. The CDR3 is 13 amino acids. Trimming left V 4 bases short and J 1 base short, with 8 bases between. Here the CDR3 reads CASSRRGNTEAFF. The CDR3 DNA is TGTGCCAGCAGCCGGCGAGGGAACACTGAAGCTTTCTTT.

This rearrangement joins TRBV18 to TRBJ2-1; 7 positions agree with TRBD2. Looked up from germline, CDR1 is KGHSH and CDR2 is LQKENI. Trimming cost V 8 bases and J 10 bases; bases outside gene matches: 17. CDR3 length equals 15 residues. The CDR3 protein is CASPRRKRDHSEQFF. CDR3 bases: TGTGCCAGCCCCCGAAGGAAGCGGGACCATTCGGAGCAGTTCTTC.

This clone was detected only a few times. The chain is built from TRBV7-2 and TRBJ1-1; the D gene is possibly TRBD1 (5 bases). Germline CDR1 SGHTA, CDR2 FQGNSA. The CDR3 is 14 amino acids. Trimming removed 1 base at V and 4 bases at J, with 10 bases between. CDR3 protein: CASSLGRASTEAFF. The CDR3 DNA follows: TGTGCCAGCAGCTTAGGCAGGGCCTCCACTGAAGCTTTCTTT.

The chain is built from TRBV30 and TRBJ2-1; TRBD2 matches at 10 bases. The CDR3 covers 14 residues. J lost 5 bases, V lost 7 bases, and 8 bases had no gene match. From germline, CDR1 is GTSNPN and CDR2 SVGIG (reference sequence). CDR3 residues: CAFHPGLANNEQFF. The CDR3 nucleotides read TGTGCCTTCCATCCGGGACTAGCGAACAATGAGCAGTTCTTC.

The rearrangement joins TRBV4-1 to TRBJ2-1; 10 bases map to TRBD2. The CDR3 runs to 15 residues. The germline gives CDR1 MGHRA, CDR2 YSYEKL. Trimming removed 4 bases from V and 3 bases from J; junction bases left unmatched: 3. The CDR3 coding sequence is TGCGCCAGCAGCCTTTCTAGCGGGGGCTACAATGAGCAGTTCTTC. Protein: CASSLSSGGYNEQFF.

This clone was seen a handful of times. J is TRBJ2-7 and V is TRBV6-5; 7 bases align to TRBD2. Germline-derived CDR1 and CDR2 are MNHEY and SVGAGI. Unmatched junction bases numbered 6, after V lost 4 bases and J lost 3 bases. The CDR3 extends over 14 amino acids. The CDR3 loop reads CASSSRGWVYEQYF. CDR3 coding DNA: TGTGCCAGCAGTTCGCGGGGGTGGGTCTACGAGCAGTACTTC.

The rearrangement uses TRBV7-3 and TRBJ2-1, with D possibly being TRBD2 (6 bases). Germline V gene sequence: CDR1 SGHTA, CDR2 FQGTGA. This CDR3 is 16 amino acids long. The germline V and J ends were trimmed by 1 base and 3 bases, with 13 bases remaining between them. Here the CDR3 reads CASSLSSLANYNEQFF. CDR3 DNA sequence: TGTGCCAGCAGCTTAAGTAGTCTAGCGAACTACAATGAGCAGTTCTTC.

This clone was seen just once. CDR3 bases: TGCGCCAGCAGCCAACGATTTAGCAACGGACAGGAGAATGAAAAACTGTTTTTT. Protein sequence: CASSQRFSNGQENEKLFF. The rearrangement uses TRBV4-1 and TRBJ1-4; 7 nucleotides match TRBD1. Per germline, CDR1 MGHRA and CDR2 YSYEKL. CDR3 length: 18 amino acids. V lost 2 bases and J lost 5; bases outside the gene matches: 14.

This clone was seen a handful of times. V gene TRBV15 combines with J gene TRBJ2-7; D is uncertain. CDR1 and CDR2 (germline): LNHNV, YYDKDF (reference sequence). There are 12 residues in the CDR3. Trimming took 1 base from V and 3 from J, leaving 4 bases between them. The chain's CDR3 is CATSRVIYEQYF. For the CDR3, the DNA is TGTGCCACCAGCAGAGTAATCTACGAGCAGTACTTC.

This chain links TRBV6-1 with TRBJ2-3, with D possibly TRBD1 on 6 matching bases. The ends were cut back, 7 bases at V and 0 bases at J, with 14 bases in the middle. The germline CDR1 and CDR2 sequences are MNHNS and SASEGT. This CDR3 is built from 15 residues. CDR3 sequence (DNA): TGTGCCAGCATTTCACAGGGTCCCAGCACAGATACGCAGTATTTT. Residues: CASISQGPSTDTQYF.

CDR3 sequence reads: CASSTLADTGELFF. The CDR3, as DNA: TGTGCCAGTAGTACCTTAGCGGACACCGGGGAGCTGTTTTTT. The rearrangement links TRBV19 to TRBJ2-2; TRBD2 is a possible D gene (6 bases). The V end lost 4 bases, the J end lost 3 bases, and 9 bases lay between the germline ends. This CDR3 is 14 amino acids long. Germline CDR1 is LNHDA and CDR2 is SQIVND (reference sequence). Full variable domain (missing parts from reference TRBV19 and TRBJ2-2): DGGITQSPKYLFRKEGQNVTLSCEQNLNHDAMYWYRQDPGQGLRLIYYSQIVNDFQKGDIAEGYSVSREKKESFPLTVTSAQKNPTAFYLCASSTLADTGELFFGEGSRLTVL.

The chain couples TRBV7-9 to TRBJ2-1; 7 positions match TRBD2. CDR1 SEHNR and CDR2 FQNEAQ come from the germline V gene (reference sequence). The CDR3 contains 17 residues. V lost 0 bases and J lost 4; bases outside the gene matches: 9. The CDR3 sequence: CASSLAKSGMSYNEQFF. In nucleotides, the CDR3 is TGTGCCAGCAGCTTAGCGAAGAGCGGGATGTCGTACAATGAGCAGTTCTTC.

The chain uses TRBV19 and TRBJ2-7; unclear D gene. CDR3 size: 12 residues. CDR1 and CDR2 from the germline V gene are LNHDA and SQIVND (reference sequence). The ends were cut back, 5 bases at V and 8 bases at J, with 13 bases in the middle. CDR3 in DNA: TGTGCCAGTAGTCCCCCTGCGGAGCAGCAGTACTTC. Encoded protein: CASSPPAEQQYF.

CDR3 amino acids: CASSRYQAEAFF. For the CDR3, the DNA is TGTGCCAGCAGTAGATATCAGGCGGAAGCTTTCTTT. The genes are TRBV28 and TRBJ1-1; D not resolved. Trimming took off 5 bases at V and 8 bases at J, with 12 bases between the two ends. Germline assignment: CDR1 MDHEN and CDR2 SYDVKM. CDR3 length equals 12 residues.

This sequence joins TRBV7-3 and TRBJ2-2; TRBD1 is a possible D gene (5 bases). The CDR3 consists of 12 residues. V lost 6 bases to trimming and J lost 11 bases, with 13 bases between them. In germline, CDR1 is SGHTA, CDR2 FQGTGA. The CDR3, as DNA: TGTGCCAGCAGTTCTCAGGGCGGAGAGCTGTTTTTT. It encodes CASSSQGGELFF.

The chain carries TRBV19 and TRBJ2-3; perhaps TRBD1 as D (5 bases). V was clipped by 0 bases and J by 4 bases, with 14 bases between them. Germline CDR1 is LNHDA and CDR2 is SQIVND (reference sequence). This CDR3 is built from 16 residues. The CDR3 spells CASSIEPGSGADTQYF. CDR3 nucleotides: TGTGCCAGTAGTATAGAACCAGGGTCAGGTGCAGATACGCAGTATTTT. Full variable domain (missing parts from reference TRBV19 and TRBJ2-3): DGGITQSPKYLFRKEGQNVTLSCEQNLNHDAMYWYRQDPGQGLRLIYYSQIVNDFQKGDIAEGYSVSREKKESFPLTVTSAQKNPTAFYLCASSIEPGSGADTQYFGPGTRLTVL.

V and J are TRBV10-3 and TRBJ2-7; possibly TRBD1 for D (6 bases). The CDR3 runs to 14 residues. The ends were cut back, 3 bases at V and 3 bases at J, with 12 bases in the middle. Germline assignment: CDR1 ENHRY and CDR2 SYGVKD. The CDR3 region has the DNA TGTGCCATCAGTGACAGGGGAAGTTACTACGAGCAGTACTTC. It translates to CAISDRGSYYEQYF.

The chain carries TRBV11-3 and TRBJ2-5, with a weak D call TRBD2 (5 bases). This CDR3 has 12 residues. CDR1 is SGHNT and CDR2 is YENEEA in the germline V gene. The CDR3 loop is CAMIAGLETQYF. In nucleotides, the CDR3 is TGTGCGATGATTGCGGGTCTAGAGACCCAGTACTTC.

V is TRBV19 and J is TRBJ1-3; possibly TRBD1 for D (5 bases). The CDR3 covers 17 residues. Deletions cut 0 bases from V and 0 bases from J, with 12 bases between. CDR1 and CDR2 (germline): LNHDA, SQIVND (reference sequence). DNA of the CDR3: TGTGCCAGTAGTATAGAATCGACAGAAAGCTCTGGAAACACCATATATTTT. Amino acid sequence: CASSIESTESSGNTIYF.

The gene calls are TRBV2 and TRBJ2-5, with TRBD2 matching over 10 bases. The J segment lost 4 bases and the V segment lost 3 bases, leaving 5 bases of the junction unmatched. There are 15 residues in the CDR3. CDR1 and CDR2 from the germline V gene are SNHLY and FYNNEI. The CDR3 DNA reads as TGTGCCAGCAGTGATCTAGCGGGAGATGCAGAGACCCAGTACTTC. Translation gives CASSDLAGDAETQYF.

This clone showed up just once. Germline and junction disagree at one end, which may indicate a read error. The chain joins TRBV25-1 to TRBJ2-7, with 11 bases fitting TRBD1. Germline CDR1 reads MGHDK; CDR2 reads SYGVNS. The CDR3 consists of 11 residues. CDR3 residues: CASGDRGTRDF. DNA for the CDR3: TGTGCCAGCGGGGACAGGGGGACAAGGGACTTC.